This TCR beta chain is from a study of blood T cell repertoires in COVID-19 (dated by TCRdb to the early 2020s). Concerning the study at large: Collaborator samples came from the United States, Italy and Spain and covered acute and convalescent phases of COVID-19. The dataset comprised deeply sampled blood TCRbeta repertoires from subjects exposed to, actively infected with, or recovered from COVID-19. Nearly every sample came with metadata listing a de-identified subject ID, COVID-19 status, age in years and sex. The prospective study material was composed of cDNA or gDNA derived from T cells, B-cell-depleted T cells, or PBMCs. The repertoires were released in a freely available public database intended as a resource for research on the immune response to SARS-CoV-2. Where available, HLA class I and class II types were taken from metadata supplied by the sample provider and were not determined by assay-based typing. The samples were drawn from the first 160 participants of the ongoing ImmuneRACE study and from over a thousand subjects provided by 6 global collaborators.

TCRbeta CDR3 regions were amplified from genomic DNA by means of the immunoSEQ Assay, a bias-controlled multiplex PCR. The authors' pipeline ran thus. The number of nucleated cells in each sample was estimated from the amplification of reference gene primers within the assay. To quantify the absolute abundance of each unique TCRbeta CDR3 rearrangement, sequence reads were collapsed and filtered. For each sample, productive Simpson clonality was calculated as the square root of Simpson's diversity index over productive rearrangements. Drawn from immuneACCESS, this table holds only the in-frame rearrangements with V and J called that TCRdb kept. Clones are partly lost; checked studies trace under half to an unresolved V gene and leave the rest unexplained. V and J calls and clone size follow that table, whereas D and trimming were derived from the DNA. The sample has approximately 160,000 clones on record, roughly 83% of them singletons. The ten largest clones represent roughly 9% of the sample.

A remark on this clone: No antigen is known for it. The sample holds no much larger clone one base away, and base qualities are not on file.

Overall study results and their limits: The amount of clinical and demographic metadata varied by source and participant and was provided uncurated.

Each collaborating institution followed its own protocols to collect whole blood in K2EDTA tubes. Collaborator samples were shipped for TCRbeta analysis as frozen whole blood, isolated PBMCs, or DNA extracted from either sample type. CDR1 and CDR2 are drawn from the germline V gene: KGHSH, LQKENI. The CDR3 numbers 15 residues from cysteine through phenylalanine. CDR3 DNA only is kept here, 45 bases in frame from base 1. V is clipped by 5 bases and J by 2 bases, and the sequence between their germline boundaries is 13 bases long. The sequenced sample was peripheral blood. This TCR derives from a woman aged 80 or over with active or convalescent COVID-19. The chain is made from TRBV18 and TRBJ1-5, with TRBD1 tentatively as D gene (6 bases match). The CDR3 protein sequence reads: CASSTGGSGNQPQHF. The nucleotide sequence is TGTGCCAGCTCAACTGGGGGCAGTGGCAATCAGCCCCAGCATTTT. Extended through the reference TRBV18 and TRBJ1-5 proteins, this CDR3 yields the full variable domain: NAGVMQNPRHLVRRRGQEARLRCSPMKGHSHVYWYRQLPEEGLKFMVYLQKENIIDESGMPKERFSAEFPKEGPSILRIQQVVRGDSAAYFCASSTGGSGNQPQHFGDGTRLSIL.